The sequence of this T cell receptor beta chain was determined in a study of CD8 T cells in ankylosing spondylitis. There are 13 residues in the CDR3. Germline CDR1 and CDR2: MNHNS and SASEGT. The V and J ends lost 5 bases and 0 bases respectively, with 4 bases between them. Scientists made TCR beta libraries using quantitative 5'-RACE with molecular barcodes. TCRdb reprocessed the 5' RACE reads via MiXCR and lists one record per CDR3 protein. This sample has 200,000 to 250,000 distinct CDR3 sequences, with roughly 24% found just once. Worth noting for this clonotype: Its antigen remains unidentified.

Study results and caveats: In peripheral blood, disease-linked CD8+ clones occurred at relatively low frequencies. According to the report, clones linked to the disease were significantly enriched in matched synovial fluid samples taken from ankylosing spondylitis patients. Apparently characteristic of ankylosing spondylitis blood was a TCR beta motif (under ten highly homologous variants).

The receptor was derived from a male donor with ankylosing spondylitis or in good health (not recorded which). The material sequenced was blood, either unsorted or a sorted T cell fraction (not recorded which). The chain employs TRBV6-1 and TRBJ2-2; D is unclear. CDR3 sequence: CASSRPNTGELFF. The CDR3 DNA reads as TGTGCCAGCAGTCGGCCGAACACCGGGGAGCTGTTTTTT.